The rows below give T cell receptor beta chains drawn from one sample of a study of sequential checkpoint blockade in melanoma. Assay used: immunoSEQ multiplex PCR; TCRdb lists only in-frame clones, some missing. The table records 13,000 or so clones, 70% to 80% of them present only once. The sample here was CD8+ T cells sorted from blood (inferred from file names), taken from a patient given nivolumab and ipilimumab in sequence. The source is a human donor with melanoma. Each CDR3 is given with its conserved first and last residue. Fields, in order: J gene, clone size, V gene, D gene, CDR3 protein, CDR3 DNA. D genes are given only for firm matches. Only part of the rows carry a size: once, few, many, or a class if the clone is expanded.

>TRBJ2-5|.|TRBV10-3|.
CAITQPGQETQYF
TGTGCCATCACCCAGCCGGGCCAAGAGACCCAGTACTTC
>TRBJ2-2|.|TRBV9|.
CASSVYRDTGELFF
TGTGCCAGCAGCGTATACAGGGATACCGGGGAGCTGTTTTTT
>TRBJ2-3|.|TRBV23-1|.
CATTRGGTDTQYF
TGCGCCACGACAAGGGGGGGTACAGATACGCAGTATTTT
>TRBJ1-1|.|TRBV9|TRBD1
CASNRGGADTEAFF
TGTGCCAGCAACAGGGGGGGGGCGGACACTGAAGCTTTCTTT
>TRBJ2-1|.|TRBV7-9|.
CASRPTGGKSYNEQFF
TGTGCCAGCAGACCGACGGGGGGCAAGTCCTACAATGAGCAGTTCTTC
>TRBJ1-3|.|TRBV9|TRBD1
CASSVVPLAGGLNTIYF
TGTGCCAGCAGCGTGGTGCCCCTGGCAGGGGGACTAAACACCATATATTTT
>TRBJ1-1|few|TRBV6-4|.
CASSDSSAASHTEAFF
TGTGCCAGCAGTGACTCGAGCGCGGCCTCCCACACTGAAGCTTTCTTT
>TRBJ2-7|.|TRBV15|.
CATSRYDGGRYEQYF
TGTGCCACCAGCAGATATGATGGCGGCCGATACGAGCAGTACTTC
>TRBJ2-3|.|TRBV6-1|TRBD2
CASSEWFLAESTDTQYF
TGTGCCAGCAGTGAATGGTTTCTAGCGGAGAGCACAGATACGCAGTATTTT
>TRBJ2-3|.|TRBV9|.
CASSVGGDTDTQYF
TGTGCCAGCAGCGTAGGGGGGGACACAGATACGCAGTATTTT
>TRBJ2-7|.|TRBV5-6|.
CASSPGRSYEQYF
TGTGCCAGCAGCCCCGGTCGATCCTACGAGCAGTACTTC
>TRBJ1-2|once|TRBV29-1|TRBD1
CSAGTGVGPYGYTF
TGCAGCGCCGGGACAGGGGTCGGACCCTATGGCTACACCTTC
>TRBJ2-1|.|TRBV9|TRBD2
CASSEGGAGGGHEQFF
TGTGCCAGCAGCGAGGGGGGAGCGGGGGGAGGACATGAGCAGTTCTTC
>TRBJ2-7|.|TRBV9|.
CASSRTGKYEQYF
TGTGCCAGCAGCAGAACAGGGAAATACGAGCAGTACTTC
>TRBJ2-1|.|TRBV5-6|.
CASSLVNNEQFF
TGTGCCAGCAGCTTGGTTAACAATGAGCAGTTCTTC
>TRBJ2-1|.|TRBV19|TRBD1
CASRGGTGFNNEQFF
TGTGCCAGTCGAGGAGGGACAGGGTTTAACAATGAGCAGTTCTTC
>TRBJ1-2|few|TRBV5-3|TRBD1
CASSSWTGYYGYTF
TGTGCCAGCAGCTCTTGGACAGGATACTATGGCTACACCTTC
>TRBJ2-3|.|TRBV10-1|TRBD2
CASSAYRLAGGPRSTDTQYF
TGCGCCAGCAGTGCGTATAGACTAGCGGGAGGGCCGAGGAGCACAGATACGCAGTATTTT
>TRBJ1-3|once|TRBV9|.
CASQSTGNTIYF
TGTGCCAGCCAATCTACTGGAAACACCATATATTTT
>TRBJ2-7|few|TRBV7-6|TRBD1
CASSPPNRGSYEQYF
TGTGCCAGCAGCCCCCCTAACAGGGGATCCTACGAGCAGTACTTC
>TRBJ2-1|.|TRBV29-1|.
CSVEVRSGNEQFF
TGCAGCGTTGAAGTACGGTCCGGGAATGAGCAGTTCTTC
>TRBJ2-1|.|TRBV15|.
CATSRGRIAGPYDEQFF
TGTGCCACCAGCAGAGGGAGGATAGCAGGCCCCTACGATGAGCAGTTCTTC
>TRBJ2-7|.|TRBV29-1|.
CSVIAERSYEQYF
TGCAGCGTCATAGCGGAACGCTCCTACGAGCAGTACTTC
>TRBJ2-1|.|TRBV7-6|TRBD2
CASSSFAGSGGADEQFF
TGTGCCAGCAGCTCCTTTGCCGGCAGCGGGGGGGCTGATGAGCAGTTCTTC
>TRBJ2-3|.|TRBV7-8|TRBD1
CASSRPGQGGTDTQYF
TGTGCCAGCAGCCGACCGGGACAGGGGGGCACAGATACGCAGTATTTT
>TRBJ1-1|.|TRBV19|TRBD1
CASSRQGFDTEAFF
TGTGCCAGTAGTAGACAGGGGTTCGACACTGAAGCTTTCTTT
>TRBJ2-3|few|TRBV7-9|.
CASRQGWGLTDTQYF
TGTGCCAGCAGACAGGGTTGGGGCCTCACAGATACGCAGTATTTT
>TRBJ2-5|.|TRBV25-1|TRBD2
CASSERSSGRGYF
TGTGCCAGCAGTGAACGGTCTAGCGGGAGAGGGTACTTC
>TRBJ2-5|few|TRBV5-6|TRBD1
CASSLEARGTRETQYF
TGTGCCAGCAGCTTGGAGGCCAGGGGGACGAGGGAGACCCAGTACTTC
>TRBJ1-2|once|TRBV19|.
CATYNRAPETYGYTF
TGTGCCACATATAACAGGGCCCCAGAGACCTATGGCTACACCTTC
>TRBJ2-7|.|TRBV30|TRBD1
CAWGTGDSYEQYF
TGTGCCTGGGGGACAGGCGACTCCTACGAGCAGTACTTC
>TRBJ2-5|.|TRBV29-1|TRBD2
CSVPQPGLAGDPQETQYF
TGCAGCGTTCCTCAACCCGGACTAGCGGGAGACCCGCAAGAGACCCAGTACTTC
>TRBJ2-2|.|TRBV6-6|.
CASSYSTSGELFF
TGTGCCAGCAGTTACTCGACTTCCGGGGAGCTGTTTTTT
>TRBJ1-2|few|TRBV6-1|TRBD1
CASFFGTGYGYTF
TGTGCCAGCTTTTTTGGGACAGGCTATGGCTACACCTTC
>TRBJ1-1|large|TRBV4-2|.
CASSQVLALNTEAFF
TGTGCCAGCAGCCAAGTTCTGGCCTTAAACACTGAAGCTTTCTTT
>TRBJ2-1|.|TRBV4-1|TRBD2
CASSFNPGLSYNEQFF
TGCGCCAGCAGCTTTAACCCGGGACTATCCTACAATGAGCAGTTCTTC
>TRBJ2-1|.|TRBV6-1|.
CASSEVSSYNEQFF
TGTGCCAGCAGTGAAGTTAGCTCCTACAATGAGCAGTTCTTC
>TRBJ2-1|.|TRBV27|.
CASSLSPGGIEQFF
TGTGCCAGCAGTTTATCGCCAGGGGGGATTGAGCAGTTCTTC
>TRBJ2-5|.|TRBV7-9|.
CASSPLGAETQYF
TGTGCCAGCAGTCCACTGGGCGCAGAGACCCAGTACTTC
>TRBJ2-1|.|TRBV4-2|TRBD1
CASSRGTGGDEQFF
TGTGCCAGCAGCCGGGGGACAGGGGGGGATGAGCAGTTCTTC
>TRBJ2-2|.|TRBV4-1|TRBD2
CASSQVLGGRTVGELFF
TGCGCCAGCAGCCAAGTTCTAGGCGGGAGAACGGTCGGGGAGCTGTTTTTT
>TRBJ2-1|.|TRBV19|TRBD2
CASSISVWKREGRDNEQFF
TGTGCCAGTAGTATATCCGTGTGGAAGCGGGAGGGCCGAGACAATGAGCAGTTCTTC
>TRBJ2-5|.|TRBV9|TRBD1
CASSKGQGARNRETQYF
TGTGCCAGCAGCAAGGGACAGGGGGCGCGGAATCGGGAGACCCAGTACTTC
>TRBJ2-7|.|TRBV7-9|TRBD1
CASSSGGTYEQYF
TGTGCCAGCAGCTCAGGGGGCACCTACGAGCAGTACTTC
>TRBJ2-1|.|TRBV19|TRBD1
CASGQGGNEQFF
TGTGCCAGTGGACAGGGGGGAAATGAGCAGTTCTTC
>TRBJ1-3|.|TRBV21-1|.
CASSKVRTAGNTIYF
TGTGCCAGCAGCAAAGTTAGGACTGCAGGAAACACCATATATTTT
>TRBJ2-5|.|TRBV7-6|.
CASSLVWEVTTARETQYF
TGTGCCAGCAGCTTAGTGTGGGAGGTGACCACGGCTCGAGAGACCCAGTACTTC
>TRBJ1-2|.|TRBV5-8|.
CASSLIQDTLHGYTF
TGTGCCAGCAGCTTGATACAGGACACCCTGCATGGCTACACCTTC
>TRBJ2-5|.|TRBV7-9|.
CASSSGQMTRGHF
TGTGCCAGCAGCTCCGGACAGATGACCAGGGGACACTTC
>TRBJ2-7|.|TRBV7-2|TRBD2
CASSFRTSGSVVEQYF
TGTGCCAGCAGCTTCCGGACTAGCGGGAGTGTTGTCGAGCAGTACTTC
>TRBJ2-7|.|TRBV6-6|TRBD2
CASSSGTSGRYEQYF
TGTGCCAGCAGTTCCGGGACTAGCGGGAGATACGAGCAGTACTTC
>TRBJ2-1|.|TRBV27|.
CASRLLGSYNEQFF
TGTGCCAGCAGACTGCTAGGTTCCTACAATGAGCAGTTCTTC
>TRBJ2-7|.|TRBV6-6|.
CASSLRRFTYEQYF
TGTGCCAGCAGTCTCCGGAGGTTCACCTACGAGCAGTACTTC
>TRBJ2-7|few|TRBV7-9|TRBD2
CASSLGTSGTIYEQYF
TGTGCCAGCAGCCTCGGGACTAGCGGGACCATTTACGAGCAGTACTTC